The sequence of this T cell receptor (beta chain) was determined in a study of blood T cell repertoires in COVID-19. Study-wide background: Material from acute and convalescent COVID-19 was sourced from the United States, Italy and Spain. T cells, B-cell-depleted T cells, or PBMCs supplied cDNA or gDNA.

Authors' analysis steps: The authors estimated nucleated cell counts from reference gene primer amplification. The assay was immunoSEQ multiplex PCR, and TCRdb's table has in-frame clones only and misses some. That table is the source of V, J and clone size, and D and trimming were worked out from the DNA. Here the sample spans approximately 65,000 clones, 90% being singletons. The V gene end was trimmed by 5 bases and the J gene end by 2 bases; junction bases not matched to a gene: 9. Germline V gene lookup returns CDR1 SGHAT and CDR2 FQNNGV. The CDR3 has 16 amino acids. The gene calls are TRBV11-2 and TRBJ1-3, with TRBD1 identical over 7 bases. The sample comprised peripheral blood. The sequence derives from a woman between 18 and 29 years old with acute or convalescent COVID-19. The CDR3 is CASSTDGQATGNTIYF. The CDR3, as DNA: TGTGCCAGCAGCACCGACGGACAGGCTACTGGAAACACCATATATTTT. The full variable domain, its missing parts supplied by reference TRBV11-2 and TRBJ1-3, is EAGVAQSPRYKIIEKRQSVAFWCNPISGHATLYWYQQILGQGPKLLIQFQNNGVVDDSQLPKDRFSAERLKGVDSTLKIQPAKLEDSAVYLCASSTDGQATGNTIYFGEGSWLTVV.